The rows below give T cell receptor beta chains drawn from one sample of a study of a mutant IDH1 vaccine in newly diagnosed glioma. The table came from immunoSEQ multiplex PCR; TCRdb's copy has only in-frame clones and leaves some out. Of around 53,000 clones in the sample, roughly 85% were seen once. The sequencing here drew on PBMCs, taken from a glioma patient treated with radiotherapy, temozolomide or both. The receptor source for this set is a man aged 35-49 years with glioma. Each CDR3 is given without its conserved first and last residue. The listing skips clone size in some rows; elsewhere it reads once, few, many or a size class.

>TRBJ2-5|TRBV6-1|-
ASTEDPARETQY
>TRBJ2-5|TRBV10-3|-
AISESQDRQKETQY
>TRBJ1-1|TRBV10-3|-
AISGGAEAF
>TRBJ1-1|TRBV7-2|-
ASSSLGQGATEAF
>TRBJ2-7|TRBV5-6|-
ASSPLAGVGEQY
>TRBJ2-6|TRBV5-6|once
ASSLNTGSGANVLT
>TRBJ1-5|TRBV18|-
ASSPTHSNNQPQH
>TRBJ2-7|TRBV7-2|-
ASSLGYRDEQY
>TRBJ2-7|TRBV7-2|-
ASSRDRGGEQY
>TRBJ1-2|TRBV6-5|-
ASRQTGGHGYT
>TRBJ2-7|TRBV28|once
ASRTLGQGGDRN
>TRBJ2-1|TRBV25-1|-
ASSDPELAGSYNEQF
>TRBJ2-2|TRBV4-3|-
ASSRLSGRSTGELF
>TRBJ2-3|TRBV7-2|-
ASSRADTQY
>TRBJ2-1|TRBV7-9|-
ASSLSGLLNEQF
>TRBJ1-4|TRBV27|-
ASSQRQGGNEKLF
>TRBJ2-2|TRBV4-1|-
ASSLETSGSIGELF
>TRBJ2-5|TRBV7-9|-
ASSLAGGETQY
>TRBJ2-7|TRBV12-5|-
ASRSGSSYEQY
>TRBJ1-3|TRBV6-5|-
ASSLTGVKDTIY
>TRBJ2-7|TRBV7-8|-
ASSSGPRSYEQY
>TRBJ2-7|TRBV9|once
ASSAGTGVQAGSYEQY
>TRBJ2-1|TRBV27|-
ASSLGWSSYNEQF
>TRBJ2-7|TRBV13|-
ASSSGTGSYEQY
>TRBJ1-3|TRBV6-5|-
ASRAGNGNTIY
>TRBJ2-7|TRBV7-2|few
ASSPGRGPLEQY
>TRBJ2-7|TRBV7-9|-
ASSPLLAGLKYEQY
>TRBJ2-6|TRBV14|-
ASSQDLRSGANVLT
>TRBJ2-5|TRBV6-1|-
ASSEAPTGETQY
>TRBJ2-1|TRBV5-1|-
ASSLGASGKGNEQF
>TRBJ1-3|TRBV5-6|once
ASSFAGMSSGNTIY
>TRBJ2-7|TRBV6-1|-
ASSEKPYYEQY
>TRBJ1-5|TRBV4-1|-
ASSPRQGVVAGQPQH
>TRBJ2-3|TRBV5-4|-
ASSPPGGLGGDTQY
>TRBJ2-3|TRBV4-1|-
ASSQVSRADTQY
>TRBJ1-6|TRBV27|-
ASRGNWNSPLH
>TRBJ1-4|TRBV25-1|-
ASSERHPNEKLF
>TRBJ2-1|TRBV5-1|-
ASSFTSGSDNEQF
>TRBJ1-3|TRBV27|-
ASSDWTGSSGNTIY
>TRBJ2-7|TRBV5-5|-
ASSRGFAYEQY
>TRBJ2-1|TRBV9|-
ASSITTSGRASNEQF
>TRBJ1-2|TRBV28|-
ASSRSTNYGYT
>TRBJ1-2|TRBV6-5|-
ASSSWQDAGYT
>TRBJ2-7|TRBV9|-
ASSVEAPSSYEQY
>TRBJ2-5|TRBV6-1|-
ASSEPGQAEETQY
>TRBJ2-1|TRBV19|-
ASSIDPHAGARAVSSYNEQF
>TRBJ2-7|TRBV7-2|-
ASSRTSGSGFYEQY
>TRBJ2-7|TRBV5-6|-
ASSFARDRVYEQY
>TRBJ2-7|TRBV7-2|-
ASSHQTSAHYEQY
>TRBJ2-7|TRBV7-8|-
ASSLDQLLAGGYYERQY
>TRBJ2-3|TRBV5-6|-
ASSFLDTQY
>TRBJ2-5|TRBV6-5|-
ASSPGRETQY
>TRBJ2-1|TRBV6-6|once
ASSGGNEQF
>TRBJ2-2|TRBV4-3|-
ASSRLAGRVGELF
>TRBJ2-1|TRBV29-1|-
SVDRGMGQF
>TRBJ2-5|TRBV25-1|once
ATAGGAGETQY
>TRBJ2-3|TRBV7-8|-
ASSLYRGPSTDTQY
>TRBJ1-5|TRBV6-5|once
ASTARQGGQPQH
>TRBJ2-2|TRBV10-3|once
AIKANTGELF
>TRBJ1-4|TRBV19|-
ASSPRGLATNEKLF